The rows below give T cell receptor beta chains drawn from one sample of a study of early T cells in non-severe SARS-CoV-2 infection. MiXCR, run by TCRdb on the 5' RACE reads, gives a single entry per CDR3 protein. The sample records 65,000 to 95,000 distinct CDR3 sequences, 8.5% to 10% being singletons. Sequencing was performed on whole blood. Every receptor here comes from an adult who was a healthcare worker with PCR-confirmed SARS-CoV-2 infection or an uninfected control (not recorded which). Both conserved end residues are part of each CDR3. The D gene is left open where the match is weak. Clone size is stated in some rows and not others, as once, few, many or a class when expanded.

J gene: TRBJ2-1
V gene: TRBV7-9
D gene: TRBD2
clone size: many
CDR3 DNA: TGTGCCAGCAGCTTAGCGGGACTAGCGGGCCTCTACAATGAGCAGTTCTTC
CDR3 protein: CASSLAGLAGLYNEQFF

J gene: TRBJ1-1
V gene: TRBV20-1
D gene: NA
clone size: few
CDR3 DNA: TGCAGTGCTAGAGGGGCCCAGGTTCGGGTTACTGAAGCTTTCTTT
CDR3 protein: CSARGAQVRVTEAFF

J gene: TRBJ2-3
V gene: TRBV7-9
D gene: NA
clone size: few
CDR3 DNA: TGTGCCAGCAGCTTGAGGCCAGATACGCAGTATTTT
CDR3 protein: CASSLRPDTQYF

J gene: TRBJ2-5
V gene: TRBV15
D gene: NA
clone size: many
CDR3 DNA: TGTGCCACCAGCAGAGATGGGGGAGGGACAAGCAACTACCAAGAGACCCAGTACTTC
CDR3 protein: CATSRDGGGTSNYQETQYF

J gene: TRBJ1-1
V gene: TRBV10-2
D gene: NA
clone size: NA
CDR3 DNA: TGCGCCAGTAAAAGGTCGAACACTGAAGCTTTCTTT
CDR3 protein: CASKRSNTEAFF

J gene: TRBJ1-1
V gene: TRBV3-1
D gene: NA
clone size: few
CDR3 DNA: TGTGCCAGCAGCCAAGGGGGAGAAGCTTTCTTT
CDR3 protein: CASSQGGEAFF

J gene: TRBJ1-1
V gene: TRBV28
D gene: NA
clone size: NA
CDR3 DNA: TGTGCCAGCACCCCAGGGGATGGGACTGAAGCTTTCTTT
CDR3 protein: CASTPGDGTEAFF

J gene: TRBJ2-7
V gene: TRBV20-1
D gene: NA
clone size: many
CDR3 DNA: TGCAGTGCTAGAGTAGGTCACGCGGGAACCTACGAGCAGTACTTC
CDR3 protein: CSARVGHAGTYEQYF

J gene: TRBJ1-6
V gene: TRBV2
D gene: TRBD1
clone size: NA
CDR3 DNA: TGTGCCAGCAGTGCCACGGACAGGAGGAATTCACCCCTCCACTTT
CDR3 protein: CASSATDRRNSPLHF

J gene: TRBJ2-7
V gene: TRBV10-3
D gene: NA
clone size: NA
CDR3 DNA: TGTGCCATCAGTGAGTCAAAGGGCGGGGTCTACGAGCAGTACTTC
CDR3 protein: CAISESKGGVYEQYF

J gene: TRBJ1-5
V gene: TRBV12-3/TRBV12-4
D gene: NA
clone size: many
CDR3 DNA: TGTGCCAGCAGTTTAGCACAGACTCAGCCCCAGCATTTT
CDR3 protein: CASSLAQTQPQHF

J gene: TRBJ2-1
V gene: TRBV16
D gene: NA
clone size: many
CDR3 DNA: TGTGCCAGCAGCCAGGCAACCGGGGGCCTTGCCCATGAGCAGTTCTTC
CDR3 protein: CASSQATGGLAHEQFF

J gene: TRBJ2-1
V gene: TRBV6-6
D gene: TRBD1
clone size: many
CDR3 DNA: TGTGCCAGCAGTTCCGGACAGGGCTCCTACAATGAGCAGTTCTTC
CDR3 protein: CASSSGQGSYNEQFF

J gene: TRBJ2-3
V gene: TRBV7-3
D gene: NA
clone size: many
CDR3 DNA: TGTGCCAGCAGCACGGGTGTAAAACCAGGGGAGAGCACAGATACGCAGTATTTT
CDR3 protein: CASSTGVKPGESTDTQYF

J gene: TRBJ2-1
V gene: TRBV5-5
D gene: NA
clone size: many
CDR3 DNA: TGTGCCAGCAGCTTGGAGGCAGCGTTCACTACCTGGGTTGATGAGCAGTTCTTC
CDR3 protein: CASSLEAAFTTWVDEQFF

J gene: TRBJ2-3
V gene: TRBV15
D gene: NA
clone size: NA
CDR3 DNA: TGTGCCACCAGCGGGTTGGGGGGAGCGAGCACAGATACGCAGTATTTT
CDR3 protein: CATSGLGGASTDTQYF

J gene: TRBJ2-3
V gene: TRBV6-4
D gene: TRBD2
clone size: many
CDR3 DNA: TGTGCCAGCAGTGACTCCGGGACTAGTCCCACAGATACGCAGTATTTT
CDR3 protein: CASSDSGTSPTDTQYF

J gene: TRBJ1-2
V gene: TRBV5-1
D gene: TRBD1
clone size: NA
CDR3 DNA: TGCGCCAGCAGCCCGGGACAGGGGGCGGAAGGCTACACCTTC
CDR3 protein: CASSPGQGAEGYTF

J gene: TRBJ2-3
V gene: TRBV6-6
D gene: TRBD2
clone size: few
CDR3 DNA: TGTGCCAGCTGGTCTAGCGGGAGAGGGGGGCCAGATACGCAGTATTTT
CDR3 protein: CASWSSGRGGPDTQYF

J gene: TRBJ1-6
V gene: TRBV7-3
D gene: NA
clone size: many
CDR3 DNA: TGTGCCAGCAGCCCTATCGGGGGGGATAATTCACCCCTCCACTTT
CDR3 protein: CASSPIGGDNSPLHF

J gene: TRBJ2-7
V gene: TRBV10-2
D gene: NA
clone size: few
CDR3 DNA: TGCGCCAGCAGCCCAGGCGGACGGATCTACGAGCAGTACTTC
CDR3 protein: CASSPGGRIYEQYF

J gene: TRBJ1-2
V gene: TRBV20-1
D gene: NA
clone size: few
CDR3 DNA: TGCAGTGTGGCGCAGGGTATAGGGTATGGCTACACCTTC
CDR3 protein: CSVAQGIGYGYTF

J gene: TRBJ1-5
V gene: TRBV5-1
D gene: NA
clone size: many
CDR3 DNA: TGCGCCAGCAGCTTTGGGTTCGAGGGTGATCCCCAGCATTTT
CDR3 protein: CASSFGFEGDPQHF

J gene: TRBJ1-5
V gene: TRBV19
D gene: NA
clone size: NA
CDR3 DNA: TGTGCCGGTAGTATAAGCATTAATCAGCCCCAGCATTTT
CDR3 protein: CAGSISINQPQHF

J gene: TRBJ1-3
V gene: TRBV28
D gene: TRBD1
clone size: few
CDR3 DNA: TGTGCCAGCAGTTTGAGGGACAGGCCTCCAAACACCATATATTTT
CDR3 protein: CASSLRDRPPNTIYF

J gene: TRBJ2-7
V gene: TRBV18
D gene: NA
clone size: many
CDR3 DNA: TGTGCCAGCTCACCAGACGTAGGGAGCAACGAGCAGTACTTC
CDR3 protein: CASSPDVGSNEQYF

J gene: TRBJ2-7
V gene: TRBV5-5
D gene: NA
clone size: NA
CDR3 DNA: TGTGCCAGCAGCTTACCTCCGGGGACCCATAACGAGCAGTACTTC
CDR3 protein: CASSLPPGTHNEQYF

J gene: TRBJ2-1
V gene: TRBV5-1
D gene: NA
clone size: few
CDR3 DNA: TGCGCCAGCAGCGTGGGCCCTAGCTCCTACAATGAGCAGTTCTTC
CDR3 protein: CASSVGPSSYNEQFF

J gene: TRBJ2-1
V gene: TRBV28
D gene: NA
clone size: NA
CDR3 DNA: TGTGCCAGCAGTGTCAAAGGACAGGGACTAATCAATGAGCAGTTCTTC
CDR3 protein: CASSVKGQGLINEQFF

J gene: TRBJ2-1
V gene: TRBV5-1
D gene: TRBD2
clone size: many
CDR3 DNA: TGCGCCAGCAGCCCGCGGGAGGGTCGTCACAATGAGCAGTTCTTC
CDR3 protein: CASSPREGRHNEQFF

J gene: TRBJ2-1
V gene: TRBV9
D gene: NA
clone size: many
CDR3 DNA: TGTGCCAGCAGCGTAGGGGCGGGGAATGAGCAGTTCTTC
CDR3 protein: CASSVGAGNEQFF

J gene: TRBJ1-5
V gene: TRBV19
D gene: TRBD1
clone size: NA
CDR3 DNA: TGTGCCAGTAGTCGACAGGGACAGGGCCATCAGCCCCAGCATTTT
CDR3 protein: CASSRQGQGHQPQHF